The rows below give T cell receptor beta chains drawn from one sample of a study of T cells in Graves' hyperthyroidism and ophthalmopathy. MiXCR was run by TCRdb on the multiplex PCR reads, yielding one entry per CDR3 protein. The sample carries about 200,000 distinct CDR3 sequences, 15% to 20% recorded once. The source material was blood. Receptors were obtained from a middle-aged man with Graves' hyperthyroidism. Each CDR3 is given with its conserved first and last residue. The D gene is left open where the match is weak. Rows give clone size only sometimes, using once, few, many, or a class for an expanded clone.

v_gene,d_gene,j_gene,abundance,CDR3aa,CDR3nt
TRBV7-9,.,TRBJ2-1,many,CASSLGLNEQFF,TGTGCCAGCAGCTTAGGATTGAATGAGCAGTTCTTC
TRBV30,.,TRBJ1-1,many,CACSPTEGTEAFF,TGTGCCTGCAGCCCAACCGAGGGCACTGAAGCTTTCTTT
TRBV2,.,TRBJ2-5,many,CASSVVASQETQYF,TGTGCCAGCAGTGTGGTAGCCTCCCAAGAGACCCAGTACTTC
TRBV3-1,TRBD1,TRBJ1-2,few,CASSPRTGGAGGGCTF,TGTGCCAGCAGCCCCAGGACAGGGGGCGCCGGTGGTGGCTGCACCTTC
TRBV20-1,.,TRBJ2-1,many,CSAPDTYNEQFF,TGCAGTGCCCCGGACACGTACAATGAGCAGTTCTTC
TRBV20-1,.,TRBJ2-1,many,CSALSNWEQFF,TGCAGTGCCCTTTCCAATTGGGAGCAGTTCTTC
TRBV7-9,.,TRBJ2-2,many,CASSLIDQNTGELFF,TGTGCCAGCAGCCTTATAGATCAGAACACCGGGGAGCTGTTTTTT
TRBV11-2,.,TRBJ2-7,.,CASIQGGNEQHF,TGTGCCAGCATTCAGGGGGGAAACGAGCAGCACTTC
TRBV7-2,.,TRBJ1-6,many,CASSLYPETTPLHF,TGTGCCAGCAGCTTATACCCCGAAACGACACCCCTCCACTTT
TRBV7-3,TRBD1,TRBJ2-2,many,CASSAKRGPGGELFF,TGTGCCAGCAGCGCAAAGAGGGGGCCGGGCGGGGAGCTGTTTTTT
TRBV20-1,TRBD2,TRBJ2-5,many,CSAKYSGGAKTQYF,TGCAGTGCGAAATATAGCGGGGGGGCGAAGACCCAGTACTTC
TRBV24-1,TRBD2,TRBJ2-1,many,CATSDPGGAFYNEQFF,TGTGCCACCAGTGATCCCGGGGGGGCCTTTTACAATGAGCAGTTCTTC
TRBV7-9,.,TRBJ1-5,many,CASSSITGSQPQHF,TGTGCCAGCAGTTCGATAACAGGGTCCCAGCCCCAGCATTTT
TRBV24-1,TRBD1,TRBJ2-1,many,CATRTGDTEQFF,TGTGCCACCAGGACAGGGGACACTGAGCAGTTCTTC
TRBV20-1,.,TRBJ1-2,many,CSAARDTYGYTF,TGCAGTGCTGCTCGGGACACCTATGGCTACACCTTC
TRBV6-1,.,TRBJ2-5,.,CASSVVWRETQYF,TGTGCCAGCAGTGTGGTGTGGCGGGAGACCCAGTACTTC
TRBV5-1,TRBD1,TRBJ1-1,many,CASRPGTGAFEAFF,TGCGCTTCCCGTCCCGGGACAGGGGCTTTTGAAGCTTTCTTT
TRBV7-8,.,TRBJ2-2,.,CASSFKEVAGELFF,TGTGCCAGCAGCTTCAAGGAGGTGGCCGGGGAGCTGTTTTTT
TRBV5-6,TRBD1,TRBJ1-2,many,CASMDRVFVSKGYTF,TGTGCCAGCATGGACAGGGTTTTTGTTTCAAAGGGCTACACCTTC
TRBV10-3,TRBD2,TRBJ2-3,.,CAISPTSGGAAPLSTDTQYF,TGTGCCATCAGCCCGACTAGCGGGGGGGCGGCTCCTCTTAGCACAGATACGCAGTATTTT
TRBV6-6,.,TRBJ1-4,.,CASSYPREGGNEKLFF,TGTGCCAGCAGTTACCCCCGAGAAGGGGGTAATGAAAAACTGTTTTTT
TRBV13,.,TRBJ2-5,few,CASSLGLVRTYQETQYF,TGTGCCAGCAGCTTAGGCCTGGTCAGAACGTACCAAGAGACCCAGTACTTC
TRBV6-1,TRBD1,TRBJ2-7,many,CASSQQGVLDEQYF,TGTGCCAGCAGTCAACAGGGGGTACTGGACGAGCAGTACTTC
TRBV2,TRBD2,TRBJ2-4,many,CASSAGGVGNIQYF,TGTGCCAGCAGCGCCGGGGGGGTGGGAAACATTCAGTACTTC
TRBV20-1,TRBD2,TRBJ2-7,many,CSALVAGGAYEQYF,TGCAGTGCTCTCGTAGCGGGGGGCGCCTACGAGCAGTACTTC
TRBV7-2,.,TRBJ2-1,many,CASSYTSYNEQFF,TGTGCCAGCAGCTACACCTCCTACAATGAGCAGTTCTTC
TRBV7-2,TRBD1,TRBJ1-2,many,CASSLLRDRGYYGYTF,TGTGCCAGCAGCTTGCTCCGGGACAGGGGTTATTATGGCTACACCTTC
TRBV6-2/TRBV6-3,TRBD1,TRBJ2-7,few,CASRTGGQNEQYF,TGTGCCAGCAGAACAGGGGGTCAAAACGAGCAGTACTTC
TRBV7-9,TRBD1,TRBJ1-1,many,CASSFATDRPMNTEAFF,TGTGCCAGCAGTTTTGCCACGGACAGGCCCATGAACACTGAAGCTTTCTTT
TRBV2,.,TRBJ1-1,many,CASSRSGDPAGAFF,TGTGCCAGCTCCCGATCAGGGGACCCTGCGGGGGCTTTCTTT
TRBV19,TRBD1,TRBJ2-7,many,CASSPWDSYEQYF,TGTGCCAGTAGTCCTTGGGACAGCTACGAGCAGTACTTC
TRBV11-3,.,TRBJ2-3,.,CASSARSGGDPDTQYF,TGTGCCAGCAGCGCACGGTCTGGCGGGGACCCAGATACGCAGTATTTT
TRBV20-1,.,TRBJ2-7,many,CSAQPRQDYEQYF,TGCAGTGCCCAACCTCGACAGGACTACGAGCAGTACTTC
TRBV7-2,TRBD2,TRBJ2-2,many,CASSPGGLGTGELFF,TGTGCCAGCAGCCCGGGGGGGCTGGGCACCGGGGAGCTGTTTTTT
TRBV15,TRBD2,TRBJ2-7,many,CATSRDPSGVYEQYF,TGTGCCACCAGCAGAGATCCTAGCGGGGTCTACGAGCAGTACTTC
TRBV7-8,.,TRBJ1-1,.,CASSLDRRGERAFF,TGTGCCAGCAGCTTAGATCGCAGGGGTGAAAGAGCTTTCTTT
TRBV12-3/TRBV12-4,.,TRBJ2-7,many,CASSLTRGGYEQYF,TGTGCCAGCAGTTTAACCAGGGGAGGCTACGAGCAGTACTTC
TRBV2,TRBD1,TRBJ1-3,many,CASSEDRDPGNTIYF,TGTGCCAGCAGTGAGGACAGGGATCCTGGAAACACCATATATTTT
TRBV6-1,.,TRBJ1-1,many,CASGGLWANTEAFF,TGTGCCAGCGGAGGGCTATGGGCTAACACTGAAGCTTTCTTT
TRBV28,.,TRBJ1-4,many,CASSLMQGWEKLFF,TGTGCCAGCAGTTTGATGCAGGGTTGGGAAAAACTGTTTTTT
TRBV11-2,TRBD2,TRBJ2-3,.,CASSLFGGGSTDTQYF,TGTGCCAGCAGCTTATTCGGGGGGGGGAGCACAGATACGCAGTATTTT
TRBV28,.,TRBJ2-3,many,CASSSPGRADTQYF,TGTGCCAGCAGTTCCCCAGGTAGAGCAGATACGCAGTATTTT
TRBV11-2,.,TRBJ2-7,many,CASSKQGSYEQYF,TGTGCCAGCAGCAAACAGGGCTCCTACGAGCAGTACTTC
TRBV11-2,.,TRBJ1-4,.,CASSHRDINEKLFF,TGTGCCAGCAGCCACCGGGACATCAATGAAAAACTGTTTTTT
TRBV7-2,.,TRBJ1-5,many,CASSSTDSNQPQHF,TGTGCCAGCAGCTCGACAGATAGCAATCAGCCCCAGCATTTT
TRBV7-2,.,TRBJ1-5,many,CASSQNPGNQPQHF,TGTGCCAGCAGCCAAAACCCAGGCAATCAGCCCCAGCATTTT
TRBV29-1,.,TRBJ2-7,.,CSAKSGDSYEQYF,TGCAGCGCCAAAAGTGGGGACTCCTACGAGCAGTACTTC
TRBV6-2/TRBV6-3,TRBD1,TRBJ1-1,many,CASSRTGDMNTEAFF,TGTGCCAGCAGCCGGACAGGGGACATGAACACTGAAGCTTTCTTT
TRBV30,.,TRBJ1-1,.,CAWSPGSEAFF,TGTGCCTGGAGTCCCGGGTCTGAAGCTTTCTTT
TRBV7-2,.,TRBJ2-3,many,CASSRPHTGTDTQYF,TGTGCCAGCAGCCGACCGCATACAGGCACAGATACGCAGTATTTT
TRBV15,TRBD2,TRBJ2-7,.,CATSRGPGLAREQYF,TGTGCCACCAGCAGAGGGCCGGGACTAGCCCGCGAGCAGTACTTC
TRBV3-1,.,TRBJ1-2,many,CASSQRYSGTREAGYTF,TGTGCCAGCAGCCAAAGATATTCCGGGACCCGGGAAGCTGGCTACACCTTC
TRBV10-1,.,TRBJ1-1,many,CASSEGQTNTEAFF,TGCGCCAGCAGTGAGGGACAAACGAACACTGAAGCTTTCTTT
TRBV19,TRBD1,TRBJ2-5,.,CASSGTGGTETQYF,TGTGCCAGTAGCGGGACAGGGGGCACGGAGACCCAGTACTTC
TRBV20-1,TRBD2,TRBJ2-5,few,CSARDLAGGPNFYF,TGCAGTGCTAGAGATTTAGCGGGGGGACCGAATTTCTACTTC
TRBV7-3,TRBD1,TRBJ1-6,many,CASSLVDRGGSPLHF,TGTGCCAGCAGCTTAGTCGACAGGGGAGGATCACCCCTCCACTTT
TRBV6-5,.,TRBJ2-5,.,CASSYSYPETQYF,TGTGCCAGCAGTTACAGCTACCCGGAGACCCAGTACTTC